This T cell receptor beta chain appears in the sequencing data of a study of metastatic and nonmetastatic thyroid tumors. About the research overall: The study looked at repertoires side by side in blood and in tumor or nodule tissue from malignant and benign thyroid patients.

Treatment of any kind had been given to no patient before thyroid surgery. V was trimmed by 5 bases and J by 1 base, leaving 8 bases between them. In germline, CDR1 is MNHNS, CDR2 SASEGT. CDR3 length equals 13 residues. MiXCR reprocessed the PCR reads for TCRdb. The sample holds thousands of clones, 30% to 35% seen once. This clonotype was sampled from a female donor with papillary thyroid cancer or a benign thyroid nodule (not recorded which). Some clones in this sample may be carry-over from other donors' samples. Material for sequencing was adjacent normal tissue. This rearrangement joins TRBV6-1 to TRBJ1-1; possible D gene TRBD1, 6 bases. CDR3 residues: CASSMDRNTEAFF. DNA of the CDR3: TGTGCCAGCAGTATGGACAGGAACACTGAAGCTTTCTTT.